This is a list of T cell receptor beta chains from one sample in a study of T cell changes during pregnancy in multiple sclerosis. The method was immunoSEQ multiplex PCR; TCRdb's version includes in-frame clones alone and lacks a portion of them. The sample lists fewer than 55,000 clones, approximately 92% occurring once. Sequences were obtained from peripheral blood. These TCRs come from a female donor with multiple sclerosis, enrolled in a pregnancy study. CDR3s include the opening cysteine and the closing phenylalanine or tryptophan. A D gene is named only where the DNA matches it firmly. Some rows have no size entry. The others give once, few or many, or a class for an expanded clone.

J gene: TRBJ1-5
D gene: TRBD1
V gene: TRBV7-2
clone size: once
CDR3 protein: CASSLGRGNQPQHF
CDR3 DNA: TGTGCCAGCAGCTTAGGCAGGGGGAATCAGCCCCAGCATTTT

J gene: TRBJ1-1
D gene: TRBD1
V gene: TRBV4-3
clone size: NA
CDR3 protein: CASSQDSGGDTEAFF
CDR3 DNA: TGCGCCAGCAGCCAAGATTCAGGGGGGGACACTGAAGCTTTCTTT

J gene: TRBJ1-2
D gene: NA
V gene: TRBV27
clone size: NA
CDR3 protein: CASSRDTLYGYTF
CDR3 DNA: TGTGCCAGCAGCCGAGATACACTCTATGGCTACACCTTC

J gene: TRBJ1-2
D gene: TRBD1
V gene: TRBV7-9
clone size: NA
CDR3 protein: CASSSGQNYGYTF
CDR3 DNA: TGTGCCAGCAGCTCGGGACAGAACTATGGCTACACCTTC

J gene: TRBJ2-5
D gene: NA
V gene: TRBV6-1
clone size: NA
CDR3 protein: CASSERGYGETQYF
CDR3 DNA: TGTGCCAGCAGTGAAAGGGGTTATGGAGAGACCCAGTACTTC

J gene: TRBJ2-7
D gene: NA
V gene: TRBV6-5
clone size: NA
CDR3 protein: CASSHGEDGTYEQYF
CDR3 DNA: TGTGCCAGCAGCCATGGTGAGGACGGAACCTACGAGCAGTACTTC

J gene: TRBJ2-7
D gene: TRBD2
V gene: TRBV27
clone size: once
CDR3 protein: CASSSKGLAGGYEQYF
CDR3 DNA: TGTGCCAGCAGTTCAAAGGGACTAGCGGGAGGGTACGAGCAGTACTTC

J gene: TRBJ2-3
D gene: TRBD2
V gene: TRBV4-1
clone size: NA
CDR3 protein: CASSRSGRYTDTQYF
CDR3 DNA: TGCGCCAGCAGCCGTAGCGGGAGGTATACAGATACGCAGTATTTT

J gene: TRBJ1-2
D gene: TRBD1
V gene: TRBV4-2
clone size: NA
CDR3 protein: CASSQEKTGPRYTF
CDR3 DNA: TGTGCCAGCAGCCAGGAAAAGACAGGGCCTCGCTACACCTTC

J gene: TRBJ1-5
D gene: NA
V gene: TRBV28
clone size: NA
CDR3 protein: CASSRDRPHQPQHF
CDR3 DNA: TGTGCCAGCAGTCGTGACAGACCCCATCAGCCCCAGCATTTT

J gene: TRBJ1-3
D gene: NA
V gene: TRBV6-5
clone size: NA
CDR3 protein: CASSRQEQGNTIYF
CDR3 DNA: TGTGCCAGCAGTCGACAGGAGCAAGGAAACACCATATATTTT

J gene: TRBJ1-4
D gene: NA
V gene: TRBV5-4
clone size: NA
CDR3 protein: CASSLQGSEKLFF
CDR3 DNA: TGTGCCAGCAGCTTGCAGGGGAGTGAAAAACTGTTTTTT

J gene: TRBJ2-7
D gene: NA
V gene: TRBV14
clone size: NA
CDR3 protein: CASSQLSGGGYEQYF
CDR3 DNA: TGTGCCAGCAGCCAACTCTCCGGGGGCGGCTACGAGCAGTACTTC

J gene: TRBJ1-2
D gene: TRBD1
V gene: TRBV6-1
clone size: once
CDR3 protein: CASSDPGQGPSYGYTF
CDR3 DNA: TGTGCCAGCAGTGACCCTGGACAGGGACCCTCCTATGGCTACACCTTC

J gene: TRBJ1-1
D gene: NA
V gene: TRBV7-2
clone size: NA
CDR3 protein: CASSLYRGVGNTEAFF
CDR3 DNA: TGTGCCAGCAGCTTATATCGAGGGGTGGGGAACACTGAAGCTTTCTTT

J gene: TRBJ2-7
D gene: NA
V gene: TRBV27
clone size: NA
CDR3 protein: CASSWGRWDEQYF
CDR3 DNA: TGTGCCAGCAGTTGGGGTCGCTGGGACGAGCAGTACTTC

J gene: TRBJ1-6
D gene: NA
V gene: TRBV29-1
clone size: NA
CDR3 protein: CSVRWGSSNSPLHF
CDR3 DNA: TGCAGCGTTCGATGGGGCAGCTCCAATTCACCCCTCCACTTT

J gene: TRBJ2-7
D gene: NA
V gene: TRBV7-9
clone size: NA
CDR3 protein: CASSLAGSSYEQYF
CDR3 DNA: TGTGCCAGCAGCTTAGCTGGGAGCTCCTACGAGCAGTACTTC

J gene: TRBJ1-1
D gene: NA
V gene: TRBV9
clone size: NA
CDR3 protein: CASSVRRNTEAFF
CDR3 DNA: TGTGCCAGCAGCGTACGGAGGAACACTGAAGCTTTCTTT

J gene: TRBJ1-5
D gene: TRBD1
V gene: TRBV6-5
clone size: NA
CDR3 protein: CASSWGTGDQPQHF
CDR3 DNA: TGTGCCAGCAGTTGGGGGACAGGCGATCAGCCCCAGCATTTT

J gene: TRBJ2-2
D gene: TRBD2
V gene: TRBV7-3
clone size: NA
CDR3 protein: CASSPGLAAGELFF
CDR3 DNA: TGTGCCAGCAGTCCCGGACTAGCGGCCGGGGAGCTGTTTTTT

J gene: TRBJ1-2
D gene: NA
V gene: TRBV7-2
clone size: once
CDR3 protein: CASSPFTAGYGYTF
CDR3 DNA: TGTGCCAGCAGCCCGTTCACGGCGGGCTATGGCTACACCTTC